Listed here are 20 T cell receptor beta chains from one sample, sequenced in a study of Ad26.COV2.S vaccination and SARS-CoV-2 variants. The repertoire was sequenced with immunoSEQ multiplex PCR; TCRdb's copy has only in-frame clones and lacks some. The sample consists of about 400,000 clones, around 89% of them appearing once. Sample treatment: some 19 received Ad26.COV2.S at low or high dose, single or two shots; about 5 received placebo; per-sample allocation not given. Sampling took place 63 days after the first vaccine or placebo injection. The specimen comprised peripheral blood, sampled in a trial of Ad26.COV2.S vaccine versus placebo. The source of these receptors is a person between 18 and 65 years old who received the Ad26.COV2.S COVID-19 vaccine or a placebo.

The V and J genes are TRBV15 and TRBJ2-3; perhaps TRBD2 as D (6 bases). V lost 2 bases and J 4 bases, leaving 13 bases between the germline ends. Germline V gene lookup returns CDR1 LNHNV and CDR2 YYDKDF (reference sequence). CDR3 size: 15 residues. DNA for the CDR3: TGTGCCACCAGCAGACGAGGAGGGGCAGCAGATACGCAGTATTTT. Translating gives CATSRRGGAADTQYF.

This sequence joins TRBV7-3 and TRBJ2-5, with D possibly TRBD1 on 6 matching bases. From germline, CDR1 is SGHTA and CDR2 FQGTGA. The V end was cut by 3 bases, the J end by 5 bases, with 16 bases between. There are 15 residues in the CDR3. The CDR3 DNA reads as TGTGCCAGCAGCTTCGCAGGGGTCCCCGGGGAGACCCAGTACTTC. Translation: CASSFAGVPGETQYF. Full variable domain (rest looked up from reference TRBV7-3 and TRBJ2-5): GAGVSQTPSNKVTEKGKYVELRCDPISGHTALYWYRQSLGQGPEFLIYFQGTGAADDSGLPNDRFFAVRPEGSVSTLKIQRTERGDSAVYLCASSFAGVPGETQYFGPGTRLLVL.

This chain links TRBV28 with TRBJ2-7; D perhaps matches TRBD1 (6 bases). The V and J ends lost 5 bases and 2 bases respectively, with 16 bases between them. This CDR3 has 15 amino acids. In germline, CDR1 is MDHEN, CDR2 SYDVKM. This chain's CDR3 is CASSARDNEPYEQYF. The CDR3 nucleotides read TGTGCCAGCAGTGCCCGGGACAACGAACCCTACGAGCAGTACTTC.

V and J are TRBV4-1 and TRBJ2-5; a possible D gene is TRBD1 (5 bases). Germline V gene data show CDR1 as MGHRA and CDR2 as YSYEKL. The length of the CDR3 is 14 residues. The V end was cut by 2 bases, the J end by 3 bases, with 10 bases between. CDR3 in amino acids: CASSQPDREETQYF. CDR3 in DNA: TGCGCCAGCAGCCAACCAGACAGAGAAGAGACCCAGTACTTC.

V and J are TRBV11-2 and TRBJ2-5; 11 bases align to TRBD2. Per the germline V gene, CDR1 is SGHAT and CDR2 is FQNNGV. V lost 5 bases and J lost 4; bases outside the gene matches: 18. The CDR3 sequence is 19 residues long. The CDR3 DNA reads as TGTGCCAGCAGCCGATATAGCGGGGGGGCGGGTTCTTTTGTAGAGACCCAGTACTTC. Residues: CASSRYSGGAGSFVETQYF. Together with reference TRBV11-2 and TRBJ2-5, the CDR3 gives the full variable domain: EAGVAQSPRYKIIEKRQSVAFWCNPISGHATLYWYQQILGQGPKLLIQFQNNGVVDDSQLPKDRFSAERLKGVDSTLKIQPAKLEDSAVYLCASSRYSGGAGSFVETQYFGPGTRLLVL.

This sequence joins TRBV6-2 or TRBV6-3 and TRBJ2-7; D is undetermined. Deletions cut 2 bases from V and 1 base from J, with 9 bases between. This CDR3 has 14 residues. Per germline, CDR1 MNHEY and CDR2 SVGEGT. The CDR3 region has the DNA TGTGCCAGCAGTTACCCGGCGTGGTCCTACGAGCAGTACTTC. This sequence encodes CASSYPAWSYEQYF.

The rearrangement uses TRBV9 and TRBJ1-3, with a possible D match to TRBD1 (6 bases). This CDR3 spans 16 amino acids. Germline CDR1 is SGDLS and CDR2 is YYNGEE. V lost 6 bases, J lost 0 bases, and 16 bases lay in between. DNA for the CDR3: TGTGCCAGCACACGGGGGGCGACTTCCTCTGGAAACACCATATATTTT. It specifies CASTRGATSSGNTIYF.

The J gene is TRBJ2-3, the V gene TRBV28, with 10 positions matching TRBD2. Germline lookup yields CDR1 MDHEN and CDR2 SYDVKM. With V trimmed by 6 bases and J by 4 bases, 7 bases remained unmatched. This CDR3 region has 15 residues. The CDR3 is CASRQAGGRADTQYF. CDR3 DNA: TGTGCCAGCAGGCAAGCGGGGGGGCGCGCAGATACGCAGTATTTT.

The V gene is TRBV6-2 or TRBV6-3, the J gene TRBJ1-1, with D maybe TRBD1 (6 bases). CDR1 is MNHEY, CDR2 SVGEGT, per germline. The CDR3 contains 15 residues. V lost 5 bases to trimming and J lost 7 bases, with 20 bases between them. CDR3 protein: CASSPPVDRFLEAFF. Here the CDR3 DNA reads TGTGCCAGCAGTCCCCCCGTCGACAGGTTTCTTGAAGCTTTCTTT.

The gene calls are TRBV30 and TRBJ2-7; 9 nucleotides align to TRBD1. Germline V CDR1 and CDR2: GTSNPN, SVGIG (reference sequence). CDR3 length: 15 amino acids. With V trimmed by 7 bases and J by 2 bases, 12 bases remained unmatched. This chain's CDR3 is CASDRDRAFTYEQYF. In DNA, the CDR3 is TGTGCCTCTGACCGGGACAGGGCTTTTACCTACGAGCAGTACTTC.

This chain links TRBV19 with TRBJ2-1; no definite D call. The CDR3 consists of 12 residues. Germline V CDR1 and CDR2: LNHDA, SQIVND (reference sequence). Trimming removed 3 bases from V and 7 bases from J, with 7 bases in between. In DNA, the CDR3 is TGTGCCAGTAGTATTTCCAGAAATGAGCAGTTCTTC. This sequence encodes CASSISRNEQFF.

This clone was detected a few times. This chain connects TRBV7-6 to TRBJ2-7, with D perhaps matching TRBD1 or TRBD2 (7 bases each). The CDR3 is made up of 13 amino acids. V was clipped by 5 bases and J by 4 bases, with 12 bases between them. Germline CDR1 and CDR2: SGHVS and FNYEAQ. The CDR3 loop is CASSPGGEYEQYF. For the CDR3, the DNA is TGTGCCAGCAGCCCAGGGGGGGAGTACGAGCAGTACTTC.

This clone has a single count. The chain is built from TRBV5-6 and TRBJ2-7; the D is unclear. This CDR3 is 15 amino acids long. Trimming removed 4 bases at V and 2 bases at J, with 16 bases between. The V gene's germline CDR1 is SGHDT and CDR2 YYEEEE. CDR3 sequence: CASSAPGPEPYEQYF. The DNA of the CDR3 is TGTGCCAGCAGCGCACCGGGCCCTGAACCCTACGAGCAGTACTTC.

The chain recombines TRBV7-9 with TRBJ2-7; D is unresolved. The CDR3 loop spans 12 amino acids. Germline CDR1 is SEHNR and CDR2 is FQNEAQ (reference sequence). Deletions cut 4 bases from V and 4 bases from J, with 8 bases between. CDR3 nucleotides: TGTGCCAGCAGCTCTGGTCGGTACGAGCAGTACTTC. Residues: CASSSGRYEQYF.

CDR3 nucleotides: TGCAGTGCTAGTGAGGACAGAGCCTTTACTTATCAGCCCCAGCATTTT. As protein: CSASEDRAFTYQPQHF. The gene calls are TRBV20-1 and TRBJ1-5; weak D call: TRBD1 (6 bases). Trimming removed 3 bases at V and 5 bases at J, with 20 bases between. From germline, CDR1 is DFQATT and CDR2 SNEGSKA (reference sequence). This CDR3 comprises 16 residues.

V is TRBV18 and J is TRBJ1-3; possible D gene TRBD1, 5 bases. V lost 8 bases and J lost 5, with 13 bases in between. The CDR3 covers 13 residues. Germline V CDR1 and CDR2: KGHSH, LQKENI. CDR3 coding DNA: TGTGCCAGCCGAGGGGACCGGAGAAACACCATATATTTT. Protein sequence: CASRGDRRNTIYF.

The chain carries TRBV27 and TRBJ2-1; no reliable D call. V lost 5 bases to trimming and J lost 9 bases, with 26 bases between them. The CDR3 has 17 amino acids. Germline V gene sequence: CDR1 MNHEY, CDR2 SMNVEV (reference sequence). CDR3 loop: CASSRLALDAVLSEQFF. DNA for the CDR3: TGTGCCAGCAGTCGCCTCGCGTTGGACGCGGTTCTAAGTGAGCAGTTCTTC.

This chain uses TRBV7-2 with TRBJ2-3, with 8 bases identical to TRBD2. The CDR3 runs 15 residues. The V gene end was trimmed by 4 bases and the J gene end by 5 bases; junction bases not matched to a gene: 8. Germline values: CDR1 SGHTA, CDR2 FQGNSA. Written as DNA, the CDR3 is TGTGCCAGCAGCTCTCAAGCGGGGGAGGTAGATACGCAGTATTTT. This gives the protein CASSSQAGEVDTQYF.

V is TRBV6-8 and J is TRBJ1-1; TRBD1 matches at 12 bases. The V gene end was trimmed by 6 bases and the J gene end by 5 bases; junction bases not matched to a gene: 13. Germline V lookup: CDR1 MNHGY, CDR2 SAAAGT. This CDR3 is built from 17 residues. The CDR3 is CASSTPGQGAKSTEAFF. CDR3 in DNA: TGTGCCAGCAGCACTCCGGGACAGGGGGCGAAAAGTACTGAAGCTTTCTTT.

For this clone: Other DNA variants within this sample encode the same CDR3. The chain couples TRBV2 to TRBJ2-6, with D possibly being TRBD1 (5 bases). V was cut by 4 bases and J by 2 bases, with 9 bases left in between. CDR1 is SNHLY, CDR2 FYNNEI, per germline. This CDR3 has 15 residues. DNA for the CDR3: TGTGCCAGCAGTGGTGACAGAGCTGGGGCCAACGTCCTGACTTTC. It codes for CASSGDRAGANVLTF.